The T cell receptor beta chain under discussion was sequenced for a study of CD8 T cells in Susac syndrome. The germline gives CDR1 SGDLS, CDR2 YYNGEE. The CDR3 covers 19 residues. Unmatched junction bases numbered 11, after V lost 0 bases and J lost 4 bases. Random hexamers primed reverse transcription of about 0.5 to 1 ug RNA. TCRdb re-called the immunoSEQ multiplex PCR reads through MiXCR, storing one row per CDR3 protein. The sample shows 75,000 to 95,000 distinct CDR3 sequences, under 95% of them seen only once. The T cells that were sequenced for TCR beta were CD8+ and CD4+ cells from blood. In this sample, this clonotype turned up once.

The chain links TRBV9 to TRBJ2-2; 11 bases fit TRBD2. The sample taken for sequencing was CD8+ T cells from PBMCs. This TCR was sampled from a human donor with Susac syndrome. CDR3 DNA sequence: TGTGCCAGCAGCGTAGGCCCCCTCGCTAGCGGGGGGTCCACCGGGGAGCTGTTTTTT. Translated, it gives CASSVGPLASGGSTGELFF.